The 29 T cell receptor beta chains below come from one sample, sequenced in a study of cytomegalovirus exposure and HLA in healthy donors. Vbeta (60) and Jbeta (13) primers were used in the PCR. The table came from immunoSEQ multiplex PCR; TCRdb's copy has only in-frame clones and leaves some out. Of some 160,000 clones in the sample, over 70% were seen once. Material for sequencing was PBMCs. The receptors derive from a man between 50 and 59 years old in good health and CMV-seropositive.

V usage is TRBV19 and J usage is TRBJ2-3; D possibly corresponds to TRBD2 (5 bases). Trimming removed 3 bases from V and 2 bases from J, with 12 bases in between. There are 15 residues in the CDR3. The V gene's germline CDR1 is LNHDA and CDR2 SQIVND (reference sequence). Here the CDR3 DNA reads TGTGCCAGTAGTATTCTGGGAGCCCCCACAGATACGCAGTATTTT. Its protein product is CASSILGAPTDTQYF.

This chain links TRBV4-3 with TRBJ2-1; the match to TRBD2 covers 13 bases. CDR3 size: 17 residues. Germline CDR1 and CDR2: LGHNA and YSLEER. The junction had 9 bases not matched to a gene; V was cut back by 3 bases and J by 7 bases. This CDR3 is CASSQAWTSGSRNEQFF. The CDR3 region has the DNA TGCGCCAGCAGCCAGGCCTGGACTAGCGGGAGTAGGAATGAGCAGTTCTTC.

This clone was found once. The rearrangement uses TRBV6-1 and TRBJ2-1, with 10 bases that match TRBD1. The CDR3 contains 16 residues. CDR1 MNHNS and CDR2 SASEGT come from the germline V gene. With 4 bases clipped from V and 2 bases from J, the junction kept 5 bases outside the gene matches. CDR3 DNA sequence: TGTGCCAGCAGTGCCTCCGGGACAGGGGCCTACAATGAGCAGTTCTTC. Amino acids: CASSASGTGAYNEQFF.

With respect to this clone: Other DNA sequences in this specimen translate into the identical CDR3. The genes are TRBV28 and TRBJ1-6; D perhaps matches TRBD1 (6 bases). Germline V CDR1 and CDR2: MDHEN, SYDVKM. This CDR3 has 14 residues. V gave up 4 bases and J gave up 10 bases, with 14 bases separating them. The CDR3 protein is CASSSGQLGSPLHF. CDR3 DNA sequence: TGTGCCAGCAGTTCGGGACAATTAGGGTCACCCCTCCACTTT.

The CDR3 reads CASSSTSGRNLGEQFF. The CDR3 nucleotides are TGCGCCAGCAGCTCGACTAGCGGGAGGAATTTGGGTGAGCAGTTCTTC. This chain uses TRBV5-1 with TRBJ2-1; 13 nucleotides agree with TRBD2. V gave up 3 bases and J gave up 9 bases; unmatched junction bases: 9. CDR1 SGHRS and CDR2 YFSETQ come from the germline V gene. The CDR3 totals 16 residues. Supplemented by reference TRBV5-1 and TRBJ2-1, the full variable domain reads KAGVTQTPRYLIKTRGQQVTLSCSPISGHRSVSWYQQTPGQGLQFLFEYFSETQRNKGNFPGRFSGRQFSNSRSEMNVSTLELGDSALYLCASSSTSGRNLGEQFFGPGTRLTVL.

In its sample, this clone was seen a few times. The gene calls are TRBV5-1 and TRBJ1-1; TRBD1 aligns across 7 bases. The germline gives CDR1 SGHRS, CDR2 YFSETQ. CDR3 length: 14 amino acids. J lost 0 bases, V lost 7 bases, and 6 bases had no gene match. The CDR3 region has the DNA TGCGCCAGCCGGGACAGCCACATGAACACTGAAGCTTTCTTT. This gives the protein CASRDSHMNTEAFF. Based on the CDR3 plus reference TRBV5-1 and TRBJ1-1, the full variable domain is KAGVTQTPRYLIKTRGQQVTLSCSPISGHRSVSWYQQTPGQGLQFLFEYFSETQRNKGNFPGRFSGRQFSNSRSEMNVSTLELGDSALYLCASRDSHMNTEAFFGQGTRLTVV.

J is TRBJ2-3 and V is TRBV30, with 7 positions matching TRBD1. The V gene end was trimmed by 3 bases and the J gene end by 2 bases; junction bases not matched to a gene: 11. This CDR3 has 16 residues. From germline, CDR1 is GTSNPN and CDR2 SVGIG (reference sequence). The CDR3 is CAWSEGQALPTDTQYF. The CDR3 nucleotides are TGTGCCTGGAGCGAAGGACAGGCCCTACCCACAGATACGCAGTATTTT.

The rearrangement links TRBV11-2 to TRBJ1-2; 10 bases align to TRBD1. Looked up from germline, CDR1 is SGHAT and CDR2 is FQNNGV. The CDR3 sequence is 16 residues long. V was clipped by 4 bases and J by 7 bases; unmatched bases: 12. The CDR3 DNA is TGTGCCAGCAGCTCAATACGACAGGGGGCGAAGGGTGGCTACACCTTC. Its protein is CASSSIRQGAKGGYTF. Full variable domain (remainder filled in from reference TRBV11-2 and TRBJ1-2): EAGVAQSPRYKIIEKRQSVAFWCNPISGHATLYWYQQILGQGPKLLIQFQNNGVVDDSQLPKDRFSAERLKGVDSTLKIQPAKLEDSAVYLCASSSIRQGAKGGYTFGSGTRLTVV.

J is TRBJ2-5 and V is TRBV19, with 11 positions matching TRBD2. This CDR3 is built from 16 residues. Germline CDR1 and CDR2: LNHDA and SQIVND (reference sequence). V gave up 5 bases and J gave up 9 bases; unmatched junction bases: 14. The CDR3 loop is CASSVGIAGGIGAQYF. CDR3 coding DNA: TGTGCCAGTAGTGTCGGAATAGCGGGGGGGATTGGGGCCCAGTACTTC.

This clone was counted a single time. This chain uses TRBV18 with TRBJ2-2; D is perhaps TRBD1 (6 bases). V dropped 6 bases and J dropped 5 bases, with 19 bases sitting between them. There are 16 residues in the CDR3. Germline V lookup: CDR1 KGHSH, CDR2 LQKENI. CDR3 bases: TGTGCCAGCTCCCAAGACAGGCCCCCTCGAACCGGGGAGCTGTTTTTT. Encoded protein: CASSQDRPPRTGELFF.

The chain recombines TRBV28 with TRBJ1-2, with TRBD1 matching 8 bases. Trimming took 0 bases from V and 8 from J; bases not matched to a gene: 8. This CDR3 has 15 residues. Looked up from germline, CDR1 is MDHEN and CDR2 is SYDVKM. CDR3 nucleotide sequence: TGTGCCAGCAGTTTATGGTCGGGACAGGAGAGCGGCTACACCTTC. As protein: CASSLWSGQESGYTF.

The J gene is TRBJ2-7, the V gene TRBV18; TRBD2 agrees at 15 bases. The CDR3 is made up of 17 amino acids. With V trimmed by 0 bases and J by 5 bases, 5 bases remained unmatched. Germline V gene sequence: CDR1 KGHSH, CDR2 LQKENI. The CDR3 here is CASSPPGLAGGINEQYF. In DNA form, the CDR3 reads TGTGCCAGCTCACCACCGGGACTAGCGGGAGGAATAAACGAGCAGTACTTC.

The chain recombines TRBV19 with TRBJ2-6, with D possibly being TRBD2 (5 bases). Germline CDR1 is LNHDA and CDR2 is SQIVND (reference sequence). CDR3 length: 15 amino acids. V was trimmed by 4 bases and J by 2 bases, leaving 9 bases between them. CDR3 sequence: CASSTDGAGANVLTF. The CDR3 nucleotides read TGTGCCAGTAGTACCGACGGGGCTGGGGCCAACGTCCTGACTTTC.

This chain connects TRBV5-6 to TRBJ2-2, with TRBD1 identical over 8 bases. Germline CDR1 is SGHDT and CDR2 is YYEEEE. CDR3 length: 16 amino acids. V was clipped by 2 bases and J by 6 bases; unmatched bases: 9. For the CDR3, the DNA is TGTGCCAGCAGCTTCAATTTGGGACAGGTGGCCGGGGAGCTGTTTTTT. It specifies CASSFNLGQVAGELFF.

The rearrangement joins TRBV4-3 to TRBJ1-5; D gene ambiguous. Germline-derived CDR1 and CDR2 are LGHNA and YSLEER. The ends were cut back, 0 bases at V and 2 bases at J, with 14 bases in the middle. There are 17 residues in the CDR3. The CDR3 bases are TGCGCCAGCAGCCAAGATCTCCGCCACCGGGGCAATCAGCCCCAGCATTTT. Translation gives CASSQDLRHRGNQPQHF.

The chain couples TRBV25-1 to TRBJ2-5; 8 nucleotides match TRBD1. V gave up 5 bases and J gave up 4 bases; unmatched junction bases: 9. Germline CDR1 and CDR2: MGHDK and SYGVNS. This CDR3 contains 15 residues. The DNA for the CDR3 is TGTGCCAGCAGTCCCCAGGGGGCTGAAAGAGAGACCCAGTACTTC. Its translation is CASSPQGAERETQYF.

CDR3 region: CASSLGTNTDTQYF. DNA for the CDR3: TGTGCCAGCAGCCTCGGGACTAACACAGATACGCAGTATTTT. V and J are TRBV5-4 and TRBJ2-3; 7 bases are a match to TRBD2. The CDR3 length is 14 residues. V was clipped by 4 bases and J by 2 bases; unmatched bases: 4. From germline, CDR1 is SGHNT and CDR2 YYREEE (reference sequence).

The V gene is TRBV10-3, the J gene TRBJ2-1; the match to TRBD1 covers 9 bases. Losses at the gene ends were 6 bases for V and 9 bases for J; bases not matched to a gene: 9. Per germline, CDR1 ENHRY and CDR2 SYGVKD. The CDR3 length is 14 residues. DNA for the CDR3: TGTGCCATCAGGGGACAGGGAGGAATCGGTGAGCAGTTCTTC. Protein: CAIRGQGGIGEQFF.

The chain links TRBV2 to TRBJ1-4, with TRBD1 matching 7 bases. This CDR3 region has 13 residues. V lost 7 bases and J lost 11; bases outside the gene matches: 10. Germline CDR1 is SNHLY and CDR2 is FYNNEI. The CDR3 region is CASTDDRAAKLFF. CDR3 bases: TGTGCCAGCACCGACGACAGGGCTGCTAAACTGTTTTTT.

This clone was seen a single time. The rearrangement joins TRBV7-9 to TRBJ1-3, with 7 bases aligning to TRBD1. The CDR3 totals 16 residues. CDR1 and CDR2 from the germline V gene are SEHNR and FQNEAQ (reference sequence). With 6 bases clipped from V and 0 bases from J, the junction kept 8 bases outside the gene matches. The CDR3 loop is CASSTRDSYSGNTIYF. In nucleotides, the CDR3 is TGTGCCAGCAGTACTAGGGACAGCTACTCTGGAAACACCATATATTTT.

Comment on this clone: At one end, the junction sequence differs from germline, possibly due to a read error. This sequence joins TRBV7-2 and TRBJ2-7; no firm D call. CDR1 is SGHTA and CDR2 is FQGNSA in the germline V gene. There are 12 residues in the CDR3. CDR3 DNA sequence: TGTGCCAGCAGCTTAGTGCCGTTCGAGCGGTACTTC. It codes for CASSLVPFERYF.

V and J are TRBV6-1 and TRBJ1-2; 8 bases match TRBD1. V dropped 8 bases and J dropped 5; count of bases not matched to a gene: 13. Germline V lookup: CDR1 MNHNS, CDR2 SASEGT. The CDR3 extends over 15 amino acids. For the CDR3, the DNA is TGTGCCAGCTCATTCAGAGGACAGGGACTGTATGGCTACACCTTC. It encodes CASSFRGQGLYGYTF.

The chain carries TRBV29-1 and TRBJ1-1; TRBD1 aligns across 9 bases. J lost 4 bases, V lost 6 bases, and 3 bases had no gene match. Germline assignment: CDR1 SQVTM and CDR2 ANQGSEA. This CDR3 is 12 amino acids long. CDR3 protein: CSVRQGGTEAFF. The CDR3 nucleotides are TGCAGCGTCCGACAGGGGGGCACTGAAGCTTTCTTT.

This clone was recorded once. The chain is built from TRBV6-5 and TRBJ1-1, with TRBD1 as a possible D gene (6 bases). This CDR3 comprises 16 residues. CDR1 and CDR2 (germline): MNHEY, SVGAGI. Trimming pared 0 bases from V and 1 base from J, leaving 12 bases between. Here the CDR3 reads CASSYSKGRGNTEAFF. The CDR3 DNA reads TGTGCCAGCAGTTACTCGAAAGGCAGGGGGAACACTGAAGCTTTCTTT.

This chain links TRBV30 with TRBJ2-6, with TRBD2 matching over 8 bases. Germline V lookup: CDR1 GTSNPN, CDR2 SVGIG (reference sequence). This CDR3 is built from 15 residues. The J segment lost 5 bases and the V segment lost 3 bases, leaving 6 bases of the junction unmatched. CDR3 bases: TGTGCCTGGAGCCGGGAGGGAGGGCGGGCCAACGTCCTGACTTTC. It specifies CAWSREGGRANVLTF.

This clone was counted between two and nine times. The genes are TRBV27 and TRBJ2-4, with D possibly matching TRBD1 (5 bases). Looked up from germline, CDR1 is MNHEY and CDR2 is SMNVEV (reference sequence). The V end lost 3 bases, the J end lost 0 bases, and 6 bases lay between the germline ends. This CDR3 has 14 residues. CDR3 sequence: CASSFGAAKNIQYF. Written as DNA, the CDR3 is TGTGCCAGCAGTTTTGGGGCAGCCAAAAACATTCAGTACTTC.

The V call is TRBV5-4, the J call TRBJ2-1; no clear D gene. This CDR3 comprises 15 residues. V lost 2 bases and J 0 bases, leaving 9 bases between the germline ends. Germline V CDR1 and CDR2: SGHNT, YYREEE (reference sequence). As DNA, the CDR3 is TGTGCCAGCAGCTTTGATCTGAGCTCCTACAATGAGCAGTTCTTC. This translates into CASSFDLSSYNEQFF.

A few counts support this clone. This sequence joins TRBV25-1 and TRBJ1-2; 7 nucleotides line up with TRBD1. The CDR3 extends over 14 amino acids. Germline V gene sequence: CDR1 MGHDK, CDR2 SYGVNS. V lost 3 bases to trimming and J lost 4 bases; unmatched junction nucleotides: 5. CDR3 bases: TGTGCCAGCAGTGACTTGGGACAGTCCTATGGCTACACCTTC. Protein product: CASSDLGQSYGYTF.

The rearrangement links TRBV7-9 to TRBJ2-1; 10 bases map to TRBD2. CDR3 size: 17 residues. The germline CDR1 and CDR2 sequences are SEHNR and FQNEAQ (reference sequence). V was clipped by 2 bases and J by 7 bases; unmatched bases: 11. CDR3 bases: TGTGCCAGCAGCTTAAGGAGCGGGGGGGCGGCCCTTAATGAGCAGTTCTTC. Its translation: CASSLRSGGAALNEQFF.